The 7 T cell receptor beta chains reported below all come from one sample, sequenced in a study of OX40 agonist ivuxolimab in advanced cancers. Sequenced by immunoSEQ multiplex PCR; TCRdb stores in-frame clones only, minus some. The sample records 55,000 or so clones, approximately 83% being singletons. The input for sequencing was CD4+ or CD8+ T cells sorted from blood, taken in a trial of the OX40 agonist ivuxolimab. Source of these receptors: an adult with an advanced solid tumor such as melanoma, head and neck, liver or kidney cancer.

This sequence joins TRBV5-4 and TRBJ2-5; tentatively, D is TRBD2 (5 bases). The J call may be faulty, since TRBJ2-7 better matches the DNA end. Germline loops: CDR1 SGHNT, CDR2 YYREEE (reference sequence). This CDR3 comprises 14 residues. Written as DNA, the CDR3 is TGTGCCAGCAGCACCCCCACGGGAAAGTACGAGCAGTACTTC. Translating it yields CASSTPTGKYEQYF.

This clone was observed a handful of times. This chain joins TRBV28 and TRBJ1-5; D is unresolved. V lost 4 bases, J lost 0 bases, and 1 base lay in between. The CDR3 sequence is 12 residues long. Germline V gene lookup returns CDR1 MDHEN and CDR2 SYDVKM. The CDR3 loop reads CASSYSNQPQHF. CDR3 bases: TGTGCCAGCAGTTATAGCAATCAGCCCCAGCATTTT. The whole variable domain, remainder taken from reference TRBV28 and TRBJ1-5, is DVKVTQSSRYLVKRTGEKVFLECVQDMDHENMFWYRQDPGLGLRLIYFSYDVKMKEKGDIPEGYSVSREKKERFSLILESASTNQTSMYLCASSYSNQPQHFGDGTRLSIL.

The sample holds a few counts of this clone. V and J are TRBV7-9 and TRBJ2-1; 7 bases align to TRBD2. The CDR3 is made up of 12 amino acids. In germline, CDR1 is SEHNR, CDR2 FQNEAQ (reference sequence). CDR3 coding DNA: TGTTCCGCGGGAGATGCCTACAATGAGCAGTTCTTC. It translates to CSAGDAYNEQFF.

This clone was counted only a few times. The junction departs from the called germline gene at one end, perhaps through a read error. V and J are TRBV7-7 and TRBJ2-7, with 14 bases fitting TRBD2. The CDR3 contains 17 residues. From germline, CDR1 is SSHAT and CDR2 FNYEAQ (reference sequence). Here the CDR3 reads CASSLGLAGGALAEQYF. The DNA for the CDR3 is TGTGCTAGCAGCCTAGGACTAGCGGGAGGAGCATTGGCCGAGCAGTACTTC.

The count of this clone is one. The chain recombines TRBV6-5 with TRBJ2-6; 7 bases match TRBD1. Germline V gene data show CDR1 as MNHEY and CDR2 as SVGAGI. The CDR3 is made up of 15 amino acids. With 7 bases clipped from V and 2 bases from J, the junction kept 5 bases outside the gene matches. CDR3 sequence: CASKIDRAGANVLTF. Here the CDR3 DNA reads TGTGCCAGCAAAATAGACAGGGCTGGGGCCAACGTCCTGACTTTC.

About this clone: Other DNA sequences in this specimen translate into the identical CDR3. The genes are TRBV18 and TRBJ1-5; D gene unclear. In germline, CDR1 is KGHSH, CDR2 LQKENI. The length of the CDR3 is 13 residues. V was cut by 2 bases and J by 1 base, with 3 bases left in between. The CDR3 DNA reads TGTGCCAGCTCACCAGACAGCAATCAGCCCCAGCATTTT. Translated: CASSPDSNQPQHF.

This clone appeared a few times. The V gene is TRBV27, the J gene TRBJ1-2; 7 bases are shared with TRBD1. V dropped 5 bases and J dropped 6; count of bases not matched to a gene: 3. This CDR3 region has 12 residues. The germline CDR1 and CDR2 sequences are MNHEY and SMNVEV (reference sequence). The CDR3 reads CASSTGAHGYTF. The CDR3 region has the DNA TGTGCCAGCAGTACAGGGGCCCATGGCTACACCTTC.